The clone carrying this TCR beta chain was recorded once. This sample is part of a study of blood T cell repertoires in COVID-19. Study-level background: Acute-phase and convalescent COVID-19 samples originated in the United States, Italy and Spain. The analysed material was cDNA or gDNA that came from T cells, B-cell-depleted T cells, or PBMCs.

Sequenced by immunoSEQ multiplex PCR; TCRdb stores in-frame clones only, minus some. The table lists some 190,000 clones, roughly 85% of them singletons, with over 9.5% in the top ten. The sequenced sample was peripheral blood. The receptor comes from a woman over 75 with active or convalescent COVID-19.

The CDR3 DNA sequence: TGTGCCAGCAGCTCCGATCGGGAGCAGCCCCAGCATTTT. Protein sequence: CASSSDREQPQHF. The chain links TRBV7-2 to TRBJ1-5; unclear D gene. Trimming removed 4 bases from V and 7 bases from J, with 11 bases in between. The germline gives CDR1 SGHTA, CDR2 FQGNSA. This CDR3 is 13 amino acids long.